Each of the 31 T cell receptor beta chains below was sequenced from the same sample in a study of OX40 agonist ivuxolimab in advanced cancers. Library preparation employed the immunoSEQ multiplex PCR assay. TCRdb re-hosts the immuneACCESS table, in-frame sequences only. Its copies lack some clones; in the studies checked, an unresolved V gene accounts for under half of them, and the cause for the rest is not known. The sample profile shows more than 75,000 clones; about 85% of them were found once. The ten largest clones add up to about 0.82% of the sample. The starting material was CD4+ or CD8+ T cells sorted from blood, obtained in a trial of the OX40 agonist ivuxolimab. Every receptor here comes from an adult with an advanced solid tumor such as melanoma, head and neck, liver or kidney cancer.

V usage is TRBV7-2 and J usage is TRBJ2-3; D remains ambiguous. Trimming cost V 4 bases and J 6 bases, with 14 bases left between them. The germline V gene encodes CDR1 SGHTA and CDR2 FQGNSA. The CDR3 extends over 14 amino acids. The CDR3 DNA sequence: TGTGCCAGCAGCTGGACCCCCTTGGGGGATACGCAGTATTTT. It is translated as CASSWTPLGDTQYF.

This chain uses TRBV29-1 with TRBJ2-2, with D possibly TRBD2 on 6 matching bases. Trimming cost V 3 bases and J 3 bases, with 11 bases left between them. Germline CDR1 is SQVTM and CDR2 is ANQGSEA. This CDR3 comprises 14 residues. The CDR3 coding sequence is TGCAGCGTTGAGGTGGGAGGTGACACCGGGGAGCTGTTTTTT. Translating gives CSVEVGGDTGELFF.

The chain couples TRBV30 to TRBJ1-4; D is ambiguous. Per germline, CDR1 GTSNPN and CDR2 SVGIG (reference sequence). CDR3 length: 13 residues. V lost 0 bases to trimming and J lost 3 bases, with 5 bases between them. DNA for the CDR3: TGTGCCTGGAGTGTACAATCTAATGAAAAACTGTTTTTT. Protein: CAWSVQSNEKLFF.

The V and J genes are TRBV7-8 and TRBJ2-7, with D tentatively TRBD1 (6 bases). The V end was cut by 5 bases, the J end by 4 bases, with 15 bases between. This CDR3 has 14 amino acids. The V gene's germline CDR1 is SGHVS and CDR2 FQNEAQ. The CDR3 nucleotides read TGTGCCAGCAGCCCCGGACAGCGATTGTACGAGCAGTACGTC. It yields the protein CASSPGQRLYEQYV.

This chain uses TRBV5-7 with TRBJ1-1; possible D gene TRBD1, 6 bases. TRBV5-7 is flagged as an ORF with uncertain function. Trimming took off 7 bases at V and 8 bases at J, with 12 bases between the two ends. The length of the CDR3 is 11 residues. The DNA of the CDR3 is TGTGCCAGCCGAGGGGGGGAAGAAGCTTTCTTT. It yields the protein CASRGGEEAFF.

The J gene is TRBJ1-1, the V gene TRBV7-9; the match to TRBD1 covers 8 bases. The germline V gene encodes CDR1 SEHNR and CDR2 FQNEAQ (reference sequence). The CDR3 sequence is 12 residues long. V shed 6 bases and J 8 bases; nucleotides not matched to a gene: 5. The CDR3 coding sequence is TGTGCCAGCAGACCCAGGGGGCGCGAAGCTTTCTTT. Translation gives CASRPRGREAFF.

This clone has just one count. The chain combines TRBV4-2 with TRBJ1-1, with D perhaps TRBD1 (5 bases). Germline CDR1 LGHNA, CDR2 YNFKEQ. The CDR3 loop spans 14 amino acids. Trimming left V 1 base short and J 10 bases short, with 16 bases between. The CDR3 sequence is CASSQGGTLKGAFF. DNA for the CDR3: TGTGCCAGCAGCCAAGGGGGGACCCTCAAGGGAGCTTTCTTT.

CDR3 in amino acids: CASSQEGLAGVGGQFF. The CDR3 coding sequence is TGCGCCAGCAGCCAAGAGGGACTAGCGGGAGTGGGGGGGCAGTTCTTC. The chain recombines TRBV4-1 with TRBJ2-1, with TRBD2 matching 14 bases. The CDR3 sequence is 16 residues long. Germline V CDR1 and CDR2: MGHRA, YSYEKL. V shed 0 bases and J 12 bases; nucleotides not matched to a gene: 7.

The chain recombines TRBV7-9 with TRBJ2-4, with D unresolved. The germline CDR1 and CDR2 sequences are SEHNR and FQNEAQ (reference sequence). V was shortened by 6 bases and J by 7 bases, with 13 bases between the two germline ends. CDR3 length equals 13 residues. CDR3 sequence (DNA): TGTGCCAGCAGTTATGACTCCACGAACATTCAGTACTTC. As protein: CASSYDSTNIQYF.

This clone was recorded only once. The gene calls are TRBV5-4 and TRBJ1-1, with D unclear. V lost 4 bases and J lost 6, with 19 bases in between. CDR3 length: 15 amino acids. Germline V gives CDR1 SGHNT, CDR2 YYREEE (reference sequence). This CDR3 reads CASSLGITRPAEAFF. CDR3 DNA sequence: TGTGCCAGCAGCCTAGGGATCACTAGGCCCGCTGAAGCTTTCTTT.

The DNA of the CDR3 is TGTGCCAGCAGTTACGACCGGGCTAAAAAGCCTGAAGCTTTCTTT. Its protein product is CASSYDRAKKPEAFF. The rearrangement joins TRBV6-5 to TRBJ1-1; D is undetermined. V lost 2 bases and J 6 bases, leaving 16 bases between the germline ends. This CDR3 contains 15 residues. In germline, CDR1 is MNHEY, CDR2 SVGAGI.

The CDR3 loop reads CASSSRDRGTKETQYF. The CDR3 DNA sequence: TGTGCCAGCAGTTCCCGGGACAGGGGAACCAAAGAGACCCAGTACTTC. The chain links TRBV27 to TRBJ2-5; 10 bases map to TRBD1. The CDR3 is 16 residues long. The germline CDR1 and CDR2 sequences are MNHEY and SMNVEV (reference sequence). After removal of 4 bases from V and 3 bases from J, the junction contained 8 bases not matched to a gene.

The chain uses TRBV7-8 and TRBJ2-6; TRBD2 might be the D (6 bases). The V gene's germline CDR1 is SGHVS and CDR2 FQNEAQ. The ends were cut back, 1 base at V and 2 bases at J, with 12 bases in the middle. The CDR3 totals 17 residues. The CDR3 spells CASSLGYSGAGANVLTF. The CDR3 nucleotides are TGTGCCAGCAGCTTAGGCTACTCGGGAGCTGGGGCCAACGTCCTGACTTTC.

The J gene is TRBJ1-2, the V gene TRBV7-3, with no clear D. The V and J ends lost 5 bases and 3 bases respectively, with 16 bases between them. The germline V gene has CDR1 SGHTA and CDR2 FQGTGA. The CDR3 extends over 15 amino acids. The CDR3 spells CASSPFGQDDYGYTF. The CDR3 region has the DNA TGTGCCAGCAGCCCTTTCGGGCAGGACGACTATGGCTACACCTTC.

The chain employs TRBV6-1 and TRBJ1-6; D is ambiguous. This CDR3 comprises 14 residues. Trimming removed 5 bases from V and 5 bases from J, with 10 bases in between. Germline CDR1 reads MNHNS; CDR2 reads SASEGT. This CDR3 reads CASSQQPNNSPLHF. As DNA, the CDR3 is TGTGCCAGCAGTCAGCAGCCCAATAATTCACCCCTCCACTTT.

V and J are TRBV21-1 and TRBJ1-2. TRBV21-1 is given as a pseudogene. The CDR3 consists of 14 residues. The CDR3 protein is CASSKRGVNYGYTF. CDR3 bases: TGTGCCAGCAGCAAAAGAGGGGTAAACTATGGCTACACCTTC.

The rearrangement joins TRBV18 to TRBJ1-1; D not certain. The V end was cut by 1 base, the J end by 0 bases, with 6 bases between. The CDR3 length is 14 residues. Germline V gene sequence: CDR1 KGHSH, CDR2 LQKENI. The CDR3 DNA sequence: TGTGCCAGCTCACCACTAACAGTGAACACTGAAGCTTTCTTT. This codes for CASSPLTVNTEAFF.

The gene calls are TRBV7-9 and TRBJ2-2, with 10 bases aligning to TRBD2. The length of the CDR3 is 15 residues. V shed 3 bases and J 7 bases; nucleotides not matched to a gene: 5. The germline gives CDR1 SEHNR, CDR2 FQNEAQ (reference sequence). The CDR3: CASSFSASGSGELFF. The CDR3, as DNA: TGTGCCAGCAGCTTTTCGGCTAGCGGGAGCGGGGAGCTGTTTTTT.

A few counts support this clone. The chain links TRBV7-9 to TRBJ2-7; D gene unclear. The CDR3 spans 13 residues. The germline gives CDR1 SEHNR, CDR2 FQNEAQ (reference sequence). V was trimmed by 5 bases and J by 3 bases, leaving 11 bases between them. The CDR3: CASSMDENYEQYF. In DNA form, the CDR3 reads TGTGCCAGCAGCATGGACGAGAACTACGAGCAGTACTTC.

The CDR3 spells CASSLLRANVLTF. The CDR3 DNA sequence: TGTGCCAGCAGCTTATTGAGGGCCAACGTCCTGACTTTC. The V and J genes are TRBV7-2 and TRBJ2-6; D is undetermined. This CDR3 is 13 amino acids long. Trimming pared 2 bases from V and 5 bases from J, leaving 4 bases between. Per germline, CDR1 SGHTA and CDR2 FQGNSA.

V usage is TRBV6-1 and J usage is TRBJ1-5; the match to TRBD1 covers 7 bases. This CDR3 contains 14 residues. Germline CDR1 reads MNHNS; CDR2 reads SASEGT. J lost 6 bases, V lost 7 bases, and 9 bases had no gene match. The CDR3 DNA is TGTGCCAGCACCCCACCAGGGGGTGGTCAGCCCCAGCATTTT. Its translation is CASTPPGGGQPQHF.

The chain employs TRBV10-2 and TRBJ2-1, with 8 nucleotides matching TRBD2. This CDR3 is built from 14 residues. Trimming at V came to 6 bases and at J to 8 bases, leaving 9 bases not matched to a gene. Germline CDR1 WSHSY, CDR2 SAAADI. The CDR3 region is CASRLTSGSYEQFF. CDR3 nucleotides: TGCGCCAGCAGACTCACTAGCGGCAGCTATGAGCAGTTCTTC.

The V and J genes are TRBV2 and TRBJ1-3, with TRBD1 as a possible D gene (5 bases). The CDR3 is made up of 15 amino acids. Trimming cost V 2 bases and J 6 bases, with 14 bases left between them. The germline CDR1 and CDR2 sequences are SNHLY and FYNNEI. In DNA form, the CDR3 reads TGTGCCAGCAGTGAAAGGGAGCAGGGCGAAAACACCATATATTTT. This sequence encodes CASSEREQGENTIYF.

As DNA, the CDR3 is TGTGCCAGCAGCTTAGATTCAGGCAACTATGGCTACACCTTC. Translated: CASSLDSGNYGYTF. The chain combines TRBV7-2 with TRBJ1-2, with D unclear. This CDR3 has 14 residues. V dropped 1 base and J dropped 2 bases, with 8 bases sitting between them. In germline, CDR1 is SGHTA, CDR2 FQGNSA.

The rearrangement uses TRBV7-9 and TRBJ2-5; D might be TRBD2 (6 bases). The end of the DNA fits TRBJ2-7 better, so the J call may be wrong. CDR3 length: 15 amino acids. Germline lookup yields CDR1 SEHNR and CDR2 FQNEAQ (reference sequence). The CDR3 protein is CASSLGEVNSYEQYF. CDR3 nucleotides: TGTGCCAGCAGCTTGGGGGAGGTTAATTCCTACGAGCAGTACTTC.

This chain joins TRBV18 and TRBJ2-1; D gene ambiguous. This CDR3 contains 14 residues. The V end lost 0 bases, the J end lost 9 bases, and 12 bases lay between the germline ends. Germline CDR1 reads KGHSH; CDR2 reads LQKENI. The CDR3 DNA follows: TGTGCCAGCTCACCACCGGTGGGTGTCTTTGAGCAGTTCTTC. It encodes CASSPPVGVFEQFF.

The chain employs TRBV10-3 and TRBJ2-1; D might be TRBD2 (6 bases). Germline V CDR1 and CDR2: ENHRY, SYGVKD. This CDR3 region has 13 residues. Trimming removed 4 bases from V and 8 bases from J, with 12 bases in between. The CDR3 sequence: CAISGGTPDEQFF. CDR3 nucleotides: TGTGCCATCAGTGGCGGGACCCCAGATGAGCAGTTCTTC.

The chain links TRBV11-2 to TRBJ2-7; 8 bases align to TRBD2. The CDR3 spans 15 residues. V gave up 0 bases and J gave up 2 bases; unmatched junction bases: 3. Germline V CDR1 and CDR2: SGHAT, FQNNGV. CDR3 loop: CASSLDRGGPYEQYV. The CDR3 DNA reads TGTGCCAGCAGCTTAGATCGGGGGGGGCCCTACGAGCAGTACGTC.

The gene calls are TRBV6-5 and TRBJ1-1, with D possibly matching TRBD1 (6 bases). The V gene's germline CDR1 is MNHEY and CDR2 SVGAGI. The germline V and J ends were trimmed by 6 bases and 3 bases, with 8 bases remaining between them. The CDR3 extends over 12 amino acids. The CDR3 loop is CASRRGDTEAFF. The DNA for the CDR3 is TGTGCCAGCAGGAGGGGGGACACTGAAGCTTTCTTT.

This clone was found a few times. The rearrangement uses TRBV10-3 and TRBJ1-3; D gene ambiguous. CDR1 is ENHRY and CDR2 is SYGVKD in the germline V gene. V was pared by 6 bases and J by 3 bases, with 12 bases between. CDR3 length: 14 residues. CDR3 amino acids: CAIRSQELGNTIYF. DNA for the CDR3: TGTGCCATCAGGTCGCAGGAGCTTGGAAACACCATATATTTT.

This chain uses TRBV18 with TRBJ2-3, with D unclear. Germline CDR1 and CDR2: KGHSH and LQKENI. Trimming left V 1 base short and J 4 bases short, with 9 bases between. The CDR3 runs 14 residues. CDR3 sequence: CASSPQNRADTQYF. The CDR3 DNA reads TGTGCCAGCTCACCACAAAATCGGGCAGATACGCAGTATTTT.